This TCR beta chain was found in a study of spatial heterogeneity in lung cancer. Study summary: The mean occurrence of each unique TCR and UMI combination in raw reads exceeded nine.

The study tagged each TCR cDNA molecule with a unique molecular identifier. TCRdb used MiXCR to reprocess the 5' RACE reads, holding one entry per CDR3 protein. The sample yields roughly 18,000 distinct CDR3 sequences, 8.5% to 10% seen once. V was trimmed by 7 bases and J by 7 bases, leaving 14 bases between them. The CDR3 has 11 amino acids. CDR1 and CDR2 from the germline V gene are SQVTM and ANQGSEA. Time point of the sample: sample taken at primary tumor resection. As regards this clonotype: Its antigen is unidentified. For a library built for alpha chains, this beta chain is a stray read; little rests on its size.

Study-level findings and limits: Of the expanded TCRs, ubiquitous and regional counts tracked the counts of ubiquitous and regional nonsynonymous mutations, respectively. One measure, the expanded intratumoral alpha and beta TCR count, tracked tumor mutation counts.

This receptor was identified in a female donor with early-stage non-small cell lung cancer. The specimen comprised lung tumor tissue, sampled at surgery. This rearrangement joins TRBV29-1 to TRBJ2-7, with D possibly TRBD1 on 6 matching bases. The CDR3 bases are TGCAGCGCTATCACAGGGTTGGAGCAGTACTTC. This encodes CSAITGLEQYF.